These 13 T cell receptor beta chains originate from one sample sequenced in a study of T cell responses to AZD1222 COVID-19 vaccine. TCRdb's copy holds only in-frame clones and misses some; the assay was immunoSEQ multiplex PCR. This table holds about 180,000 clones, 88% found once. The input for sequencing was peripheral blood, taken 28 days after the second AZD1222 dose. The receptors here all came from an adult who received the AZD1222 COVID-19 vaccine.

CDR3 region: CSASLTGGYTEAFF. The CDR3 DNA reads as TGCAGTGCTAGTCTGACAGGGGGGTACACTGAAGCTTTCTTT. The chain couples TRBV20-1 to TRBJ1-1; 9 bases are shared with TRBD1. The germline V gene has CDR1 DFQATT and CDR2 SNEGSKA (reference sequence). This CDR3 spans 14 amino acids. J was trimmed by 3 bases and V by 3 bases; bases with no gene match: 5.

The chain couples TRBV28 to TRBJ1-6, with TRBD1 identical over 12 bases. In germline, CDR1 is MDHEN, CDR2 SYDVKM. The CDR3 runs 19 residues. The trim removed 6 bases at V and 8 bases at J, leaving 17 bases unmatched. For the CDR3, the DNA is TGTGCCAGCAGCTACCTCTCGTTCCGGGACAGGGGGCTGGATTCACCCCTCCACTTT. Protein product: CASSYLSFRDRGLDSPLHF.

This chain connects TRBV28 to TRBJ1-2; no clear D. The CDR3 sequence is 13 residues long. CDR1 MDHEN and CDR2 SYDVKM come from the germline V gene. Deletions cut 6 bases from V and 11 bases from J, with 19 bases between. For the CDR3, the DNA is TGTGCCAGCAGCCCACCTCATGCTCATGTATACACCTTC. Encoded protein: CASSPPHAHVYTF.

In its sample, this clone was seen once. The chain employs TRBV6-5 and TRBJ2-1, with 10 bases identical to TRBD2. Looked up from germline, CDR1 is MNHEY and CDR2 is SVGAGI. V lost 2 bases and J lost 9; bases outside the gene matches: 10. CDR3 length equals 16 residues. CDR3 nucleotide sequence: TGTGCCAGCAGTTACGGGCTAGCGGGAGCCTCGAGTGAGCAGTTCTTC. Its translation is CASSYGLAGASSEQFF.

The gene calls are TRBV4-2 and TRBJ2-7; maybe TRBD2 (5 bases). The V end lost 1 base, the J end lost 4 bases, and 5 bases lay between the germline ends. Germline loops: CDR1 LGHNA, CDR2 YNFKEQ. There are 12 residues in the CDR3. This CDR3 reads CASSQAGYEQYF. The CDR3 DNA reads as TGTGCCAGCAGCCAAGCGGGGTACGAGCAGTACTTC.

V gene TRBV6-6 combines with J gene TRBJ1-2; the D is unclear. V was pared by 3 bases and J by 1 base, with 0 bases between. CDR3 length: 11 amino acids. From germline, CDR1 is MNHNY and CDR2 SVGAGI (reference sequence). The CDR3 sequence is CASSYNYGYTF. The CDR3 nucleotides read TGTGCCAGCAGTTATAACTATGGCTACACCTTC.

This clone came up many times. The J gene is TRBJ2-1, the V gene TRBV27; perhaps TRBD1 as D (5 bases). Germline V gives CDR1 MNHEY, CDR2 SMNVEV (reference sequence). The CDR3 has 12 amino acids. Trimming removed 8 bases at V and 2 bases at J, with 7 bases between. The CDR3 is CASGQPYNEQFF. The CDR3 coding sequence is TGTGCCAGCGGACAACCCTACAATGAGCAGTTCTTC.

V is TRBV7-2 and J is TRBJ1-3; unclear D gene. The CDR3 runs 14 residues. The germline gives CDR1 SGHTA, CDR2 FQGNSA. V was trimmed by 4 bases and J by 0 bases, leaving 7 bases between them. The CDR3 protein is CASSYDISGNTIYF. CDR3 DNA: TGTGCCAGCAGCTACGATATCTCTGGAAACACCATATATTTT.

The CDR3 DNA sequence: TGTGCCAGCAGCCCGGTTGGAGCGGGTTCGGATACGCAGTATTTT. Amino acids: CASSPVGAGSDTQYF. The rearrangement uses TRBV4-2 and TRBJ2-3, with D maybe TRBD2 (6 bases). The germline V and J ends were trimmed by 4 bases and 6 bases, with 17 bases remaining between them. Germline V gene lookup returns CDR1 LGHNA and CDR2 YNFKEQ. The CDR3 is 15 amino acids.

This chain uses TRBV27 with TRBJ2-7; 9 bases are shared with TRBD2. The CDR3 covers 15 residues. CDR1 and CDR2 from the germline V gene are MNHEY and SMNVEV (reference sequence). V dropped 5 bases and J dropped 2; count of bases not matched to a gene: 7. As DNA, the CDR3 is TGTGCCAGCAGTCCCTCGGGACTAGCCGCCTACGAGCAGTACTTC. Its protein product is CASSPSGLAAYEQYF.

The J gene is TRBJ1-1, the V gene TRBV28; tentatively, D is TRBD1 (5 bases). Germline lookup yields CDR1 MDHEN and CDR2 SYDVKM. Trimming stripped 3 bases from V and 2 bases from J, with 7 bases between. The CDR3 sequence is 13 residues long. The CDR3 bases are TGTGCCAGCAGTTTCGACAGTAACACTGAAGCTTTCTTT. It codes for CASSFDSNTEAFF.

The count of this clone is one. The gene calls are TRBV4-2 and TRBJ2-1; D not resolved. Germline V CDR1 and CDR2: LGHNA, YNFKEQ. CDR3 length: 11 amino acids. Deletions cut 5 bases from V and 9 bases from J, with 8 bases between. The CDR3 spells CASSADAEQFF. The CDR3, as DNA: TGTGCCAGCAGCGCGGATGCTGAGCAGTTCTTC.

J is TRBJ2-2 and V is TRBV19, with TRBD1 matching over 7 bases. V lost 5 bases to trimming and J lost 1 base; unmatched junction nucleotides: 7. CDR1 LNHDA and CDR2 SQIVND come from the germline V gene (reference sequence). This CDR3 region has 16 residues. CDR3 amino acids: CASSPGQDLNTGELFF. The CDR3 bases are TGTGCCAGTAGTCCAGGACAGGACTTGAACACCGGGGAGCTGTTTTTT.